This T cell receptor (beta chain) was identified in a study of T cells after yellow fever vaccination. This CDR3 contains 18 residues. With V trimmed by 5 bases and J by 4 bases, 12 bases remained unmatched. The germline CDR1 and CDR2 sequences are SGHAT and FQNNGV. The authors made TCR cDNA by 5'RACE template switching, adding a universal primer site and UMIs. TCRdb recomputed calls from the 5' RACE reads with MiXCR, one row per CDR3 protein. The sample yields roughly 170,000 distinct CDR3 sequences, approximately 6.2% seen once. This clonotype was observed a few times. The sequencing here drew on CD4+ T cells sorted from PBMCs, taken on the day of the first yellow fever vaccination. This rearrangement joins TRBV11-2 to TRBJ1-6, with 9 bases aligning to TRBD1. This receptor was identified in a man between 18 and 35 years old who received the YFV17D yellow fever vaccine. The CDR3 region has the DNA TGTGCCAGCAGCCAGACCGGGACAGGGTCCGGTTATAATTCACCCCTCCACTTT. It codes for CASSQTGTGSGYNSPLHF.